This section outlines one T cell receptor beta chain sequence together with its context. This table comes from immunoSEQ multiplex PCR, and its TCRdb copy is limited to in-frame clones, with some not included. The sample contains 60,000 to 75,000 clones, roughly 89% of which appear only once. With 0 bases removed from V and 1 base from J, the gap between germline ends came to 7 bases. Germline V gene data show CDR1 as SGHDT and CDR2 as YYEEEE. This CDR3 contains 14 residues. The source of the sample is a study of graft-versus-host responses after intestinal transplantation. The starting material, graft tissue, was processed to release intraepithelial and lamina propria lymphocytes.

This sequence was found in a human patient who received an intestinal transplant, so some T cells may come from the graft donor. J is TRBJ2-5 and V is TRBV5-6; D gene unclear. The starting material was ileum tissue, obtained roughly 390 days after transplant. The CDR3 region is CASSLDISQETQYF. The CDR3 bases are TGTGCCAGCAGCTTGGACATCAGCCAAGAGACCCAGTACTTC.